This TCR beta chain was recovered during a study of blood T cells in healthy people across ages. A second PCR of about 7 to 11 cycles used a sample-barcoded 5' primer and a J-beta primer mix. The template-switch adaptor was a 5' adaptor with 12 random nucleotides. It tagged each cDNA molecule. MiXCR, run by TCRdb on the 5' RACE reads, gives a single entry per CDR3 protein. The table records hundreds of thousands of distinct CDR3 sequences, about 62% of them present only once. Germline V lookup: CDR1 MDHEN, CDR2 SYDVKM. Trimming stripped 8 bases from V and 3 bases from J, with 8 bases between. This CDR3 is built from 11 residues. This clonotype came up a few times.

The sequence derives from a young man in good health. The sequenced material came from blood. The chain combines TRBV28 with TRBJ2-7; tentatively, D is TRBD2 (5 bases). The CDR3: CASGGNYEQYF. The CDR3 nucleotides are TGTGCCAGCGGAGGAAACTACGAGCAGTACTTC.